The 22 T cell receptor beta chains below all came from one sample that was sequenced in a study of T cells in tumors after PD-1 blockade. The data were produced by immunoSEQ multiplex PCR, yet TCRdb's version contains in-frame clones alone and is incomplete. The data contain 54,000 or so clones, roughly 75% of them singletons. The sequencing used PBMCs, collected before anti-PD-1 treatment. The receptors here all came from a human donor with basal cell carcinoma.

CDR3 residues: CASSLEGFGDTEAFF. The CDR3, as DNA: TGTGCCAGTAGTCTGGAGGGGTTTGGGGACACTGAAGCTTTCTTT. The J gene is TRBJ1-1, the V gene TRBV19; weak D call: TRBD1 (5 bases). Germline assignment: CDR1 LNHDA and CDR2 SQIVND (reference sequence). Trimming removed 5 bases at V and 3 bases at J, with 16 bases between. CDR3 size: 15 residues.

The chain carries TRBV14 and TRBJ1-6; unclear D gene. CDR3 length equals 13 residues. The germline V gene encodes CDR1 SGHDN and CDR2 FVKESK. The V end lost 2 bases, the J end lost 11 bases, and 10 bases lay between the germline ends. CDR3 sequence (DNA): TGTGCCAGCAGCCAACAGACTGGGGCACCCCTCCACTTT. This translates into CASSQQTGAPLHF.

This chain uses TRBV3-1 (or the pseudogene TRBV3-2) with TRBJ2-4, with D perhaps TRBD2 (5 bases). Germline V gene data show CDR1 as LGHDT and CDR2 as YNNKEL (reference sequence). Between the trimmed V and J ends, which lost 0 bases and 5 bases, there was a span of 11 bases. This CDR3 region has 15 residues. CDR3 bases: TGTGCCAGCAGCCAAGAGGACTGGAGAGAAAACATTCAGTACTTC. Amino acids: CASSQEDWRENIQYF.

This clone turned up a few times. The CDR3, as DNA: TGTGCCAGCAGATACCCGGGACAGGGATCAGGGGCCAACGTCCTGACTTTC. Its translation: CASRYPGQGSGANVLTF. V is TRBV2 and J is TRBJ2-6; 9 nucleotides align to TRBD1. V shed 6 bases, J shed 4 bases, and the junction held 10 bases outside the gene matches. The CDR3 runs 17 residues. Germline V gene data show CDR1 as SNHLY and CDR2 as FYNNEI.

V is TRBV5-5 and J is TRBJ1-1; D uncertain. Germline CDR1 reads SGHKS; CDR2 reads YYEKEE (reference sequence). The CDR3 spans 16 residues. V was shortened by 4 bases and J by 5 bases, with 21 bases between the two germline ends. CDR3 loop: CASSGGVDNPLTEAFF. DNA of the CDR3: TGTGCCAGCAGCGGCGGGGTAGACAATCCCCTAACTGAAGCTTTCTTT.

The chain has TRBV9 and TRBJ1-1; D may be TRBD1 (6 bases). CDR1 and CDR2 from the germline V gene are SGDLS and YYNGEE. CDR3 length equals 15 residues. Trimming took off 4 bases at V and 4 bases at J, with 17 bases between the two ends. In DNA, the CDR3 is TGTGCCAGCAGCATCGGGACACCGGGCGTCACTGAAGCTTTCTTT. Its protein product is CASSIGTPGVTEAFF.

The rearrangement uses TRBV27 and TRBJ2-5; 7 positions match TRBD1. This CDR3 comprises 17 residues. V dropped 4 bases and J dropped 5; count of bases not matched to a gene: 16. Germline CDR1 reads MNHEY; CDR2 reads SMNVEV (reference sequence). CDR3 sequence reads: CASSSPALTGTVETQYF. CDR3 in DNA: TGTGCCAGCAGTTCACCCGCCTTGACAGGGACGGTGGAGACCCAGTACTTC.

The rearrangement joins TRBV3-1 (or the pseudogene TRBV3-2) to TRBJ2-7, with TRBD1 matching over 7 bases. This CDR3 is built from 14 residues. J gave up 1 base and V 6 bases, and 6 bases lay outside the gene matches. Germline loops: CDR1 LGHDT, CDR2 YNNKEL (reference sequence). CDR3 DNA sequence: TGTGCCAGCAGTCAGACAGGGCCATCCTACGAGCAGTACTTC. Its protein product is CASSQTGPSYEQYF.

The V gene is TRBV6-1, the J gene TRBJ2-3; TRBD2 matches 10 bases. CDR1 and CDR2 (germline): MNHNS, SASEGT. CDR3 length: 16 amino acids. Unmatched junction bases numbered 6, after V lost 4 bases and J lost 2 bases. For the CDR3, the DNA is TGTGCCAGCAGTGTTCATAGCGGGGGGAACACAGATACGCAGTATTTT. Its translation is CASSVHSGGNTDTQYF.

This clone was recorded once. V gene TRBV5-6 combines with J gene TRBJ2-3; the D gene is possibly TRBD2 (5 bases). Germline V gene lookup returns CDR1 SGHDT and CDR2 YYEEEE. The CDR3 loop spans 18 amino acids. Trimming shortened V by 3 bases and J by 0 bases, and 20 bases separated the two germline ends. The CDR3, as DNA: TGTGCCAGCAGCTACGCCCCCCCGCTTGGGGAGAGCACAGATACGCAGTATTTT. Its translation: CASSYAPPLGESTDTQYF.

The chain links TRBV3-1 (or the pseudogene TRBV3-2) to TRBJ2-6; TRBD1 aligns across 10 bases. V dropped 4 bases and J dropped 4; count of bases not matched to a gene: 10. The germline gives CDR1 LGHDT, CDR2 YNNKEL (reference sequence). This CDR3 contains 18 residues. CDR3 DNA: TGTGCCAGCAGCCTCCGGACAGGGGGTAACTCGGGGGCCAACGTCCTGACTTTC. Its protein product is CASSLRTGGNSGANVLTF.

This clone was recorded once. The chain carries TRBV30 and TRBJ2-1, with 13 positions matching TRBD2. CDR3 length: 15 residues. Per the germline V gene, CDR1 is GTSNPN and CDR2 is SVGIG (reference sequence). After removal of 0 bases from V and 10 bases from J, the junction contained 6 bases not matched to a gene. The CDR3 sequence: CAWSVLAGGPGEQFF. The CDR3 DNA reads TGTGCCTGGAGTGTACTAGCGGGGGGGCCTGGCGAGCAGTTCTTC.

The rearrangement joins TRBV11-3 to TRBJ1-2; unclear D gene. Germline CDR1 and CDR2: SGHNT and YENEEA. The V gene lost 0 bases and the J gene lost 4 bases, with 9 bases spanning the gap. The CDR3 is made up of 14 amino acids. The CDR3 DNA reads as TGTGCCAGCAGCTTAGATCCGGCAGTCTATGGCTACACCTTC. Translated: CASSLDPAVYGYTF. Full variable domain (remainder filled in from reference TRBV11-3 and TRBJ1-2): EAGVVQSPRYKIIEKKQPVAFWCNPISGHNTLYWYLQNLGQGPELLIRYENEEAVDDSQLPKDRFSAERLKGVDSTLKIQPAELGDSAVYLCASSLDPAVYGYTFGSGTRLTVV.

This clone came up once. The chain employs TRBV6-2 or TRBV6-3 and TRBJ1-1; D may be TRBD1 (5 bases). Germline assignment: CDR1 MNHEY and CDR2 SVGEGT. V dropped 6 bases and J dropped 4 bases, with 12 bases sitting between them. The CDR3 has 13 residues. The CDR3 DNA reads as TGTGCCAGCAGCAGGGAACAGGTCACTGAAGCTTTCTTT. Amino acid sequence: CASSREQVTEAFF.

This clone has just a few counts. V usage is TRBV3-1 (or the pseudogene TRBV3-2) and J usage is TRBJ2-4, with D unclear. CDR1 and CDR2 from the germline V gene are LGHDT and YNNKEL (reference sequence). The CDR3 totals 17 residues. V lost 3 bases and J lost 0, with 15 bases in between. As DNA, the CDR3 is TGTGCCAGCAGCCAGAGAACAGTTGCGCTAGCCAAAAACATTCAGTACTTC. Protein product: CASSQRTVALAKNIQYF.

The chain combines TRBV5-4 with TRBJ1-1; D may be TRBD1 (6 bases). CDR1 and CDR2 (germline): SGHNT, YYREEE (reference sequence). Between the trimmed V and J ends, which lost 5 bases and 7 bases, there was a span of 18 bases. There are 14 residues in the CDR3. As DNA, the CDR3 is TGTGCCAGCAGGGTGGAACGGGGGCGGGGTGAAGCTTTCTTT. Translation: CASRVERGRGEAFF.

CDR3 region: CASRRDQIYEKLFF. CDR3 bases: TGTGCCAGCAGACGGGACCAAATTTATGAAAAACTGTTTTTT. This sequence joins TRBV21-1 and TRBJ1-4. TRBV21-1 is reported as a pseudogene. The CDR3 runs 14 residues.

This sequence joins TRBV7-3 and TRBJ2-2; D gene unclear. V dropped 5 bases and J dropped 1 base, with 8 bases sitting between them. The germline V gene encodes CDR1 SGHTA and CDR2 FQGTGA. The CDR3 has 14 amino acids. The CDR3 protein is CASSPHRNTGELFF. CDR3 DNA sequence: TGTGCCAGCAGCCCGCACAGGAACACCGGGGAGCTGTTTTTT.

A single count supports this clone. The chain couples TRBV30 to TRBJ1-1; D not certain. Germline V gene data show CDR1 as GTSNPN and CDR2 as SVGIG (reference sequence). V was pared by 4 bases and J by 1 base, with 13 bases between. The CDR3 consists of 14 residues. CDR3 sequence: CAWKTGTTNTEAFF. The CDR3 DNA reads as TGTGCCTGGAAAACGGGTACGACGAACACTGAAGCTTTCTTT.

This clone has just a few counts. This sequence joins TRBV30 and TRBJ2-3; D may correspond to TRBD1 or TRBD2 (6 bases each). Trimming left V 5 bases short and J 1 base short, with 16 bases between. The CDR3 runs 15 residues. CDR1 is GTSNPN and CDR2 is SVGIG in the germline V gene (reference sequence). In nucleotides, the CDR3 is TGTGCCTGGGCCGAACTCCGGGGGCGCACAGATACGCAGTATTTT. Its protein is CAWAELRGRTDTQYF.

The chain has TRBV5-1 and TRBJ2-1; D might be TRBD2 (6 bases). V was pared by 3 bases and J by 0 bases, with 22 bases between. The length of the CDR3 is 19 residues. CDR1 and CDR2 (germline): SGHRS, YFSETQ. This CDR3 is CASSYYRDFQPSSYNEQFF. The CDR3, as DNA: TGCGCCAGCAGCTACTACCGGGACTTCCAACCGAGCTCCTACAATGAGCAGTTCTTC.

The CDR3 nucleotides read TGTGCCAGCAGCTTTTATTTTCTCGGTGGGGGAATCTCCTACAATGAGCAGTTCTTC. Its translation is CASSFYFLGGGISYNEQFF. The gene calls are TRBV5-6 and TRBJ2-1; TRBD1 or TRBD2 may be the D gene (5 bases each). Germline assignment: CDR1 SGHDT and CDR2 YYEEEE. This CDR3 contains 19 residues. V gave up 2 bases and J gave up 0 bases, with 21 bases separating them.